The sequence of this T cell receptor (beta chain) was determined in a study of blood T cell repertoires in COVID-19. Study information: In each case, the material was cDNA or gDNA derived from T cells, B-cell-depleted T cells, or PBMCs.

In Cohort 3, a recovered donor had either two negative PCRs, clearance, or symptom resolution. In the original processing: Scientists estimated how many nucleated cells there were by amplifying reference gene primers. TCRdb's copy holds only in-frame clones and misses some; the assay was immunoSEQ multiplex PCR. V, J and clone size are taken as reported in that table, and D and trimming were inferred from the DNA itself. Of 200,000 to 250,000 clones detected, 70% to 90% appear once; the ten largest clones hold 9.5% to 14%. This CDR3 has 11 residues. V shed 5 bases and J 10 bases; nucleotides not matched to a gene: 4. Germline CDR1 is MNHEY and CDR2 is SVGAGI.

The receptor's source is a man aged 30-40 years who had recovered from COVID-19. V gene TRBV6-5 combines with J gene TRBJ1-2; 7 bases map to TRBD1. The sequencing sample was made of PBMCs or T cells enriched from blood (not recorded which). The DNA for the CDR3 is TGTGCCAGCAGTACGACAGGGCTCTACACCTTC. This translates into CASSTTGLYTF.